The subject of this entry is one T cell receptor (beta chain). What it recognizes is unknown. Generated by immunoSEQ multiplex PCR, the TCRdb table keeps only in-frame clones and is missing some. This sample has 35,000 to 45,000 clones, with about 88% found just once. These data are taken from a study of OX40 agonist ivuxolimab in advanced cancers. Study results and limitations: CD4+ T cells averaged fewer expanded clones than CD8+ T cells. Part of the nonresponder group also had normalized T-cell clonal expansion that was low. At doses 0.1 to 3.0 mg/kg, CD4+ and CD8+ clones expanded. Specificity for antigen went undetermined in the expanded peripheral T cells.

V was trimmed by 6 bases and J by 12 bases, leaving 15 bases between them. The CDR3 is 12 amino acids. Germline CDR1 is MDHEN and CDR2 is SYDVKM. The sequencing used CD4+ or CD8+ T cells sorted from blood, collected in a trial of the OX40 agonist ivuxolimab. The chain employs TRBV28 and TRBJ1-5, with D perhaps TRBD1 (5 bases). The TCR comes from an adult with an advanced solid tumor such as melanoma, head and neck, liver or kidney cancer. The CDR3 bases are TGTGCCAGCAGCCTTGGCGGGGCGCGCCAGCATTTT. Its translation: CASSLGGARQHF. The full variable domain, rest sourced from reference TRBV28 and TRBJ1-5, is DVKVTQSSRYLVKRTGEKVFLECVQDMDHENMFWYRQDPGLGLRLIYFSYDVKMKEKGDIPEGYSVSREKKERFSLILESASTNQTSMYLCASSLGGARQHFGDGTRLSIL.